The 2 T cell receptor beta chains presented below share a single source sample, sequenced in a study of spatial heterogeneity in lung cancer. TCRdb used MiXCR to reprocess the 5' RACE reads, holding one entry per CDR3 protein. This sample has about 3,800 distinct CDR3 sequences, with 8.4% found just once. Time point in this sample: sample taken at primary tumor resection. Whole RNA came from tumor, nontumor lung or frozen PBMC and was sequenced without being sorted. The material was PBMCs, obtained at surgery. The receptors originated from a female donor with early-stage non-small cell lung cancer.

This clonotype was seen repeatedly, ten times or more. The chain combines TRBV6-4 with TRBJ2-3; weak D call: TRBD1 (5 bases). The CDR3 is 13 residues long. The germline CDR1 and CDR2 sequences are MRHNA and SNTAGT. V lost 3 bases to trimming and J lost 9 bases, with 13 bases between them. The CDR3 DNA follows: TGTGCCAGCAGTGATGTCTCCTCAGGGACGCAGTATTTT. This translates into CASSDVSSGTQYF.

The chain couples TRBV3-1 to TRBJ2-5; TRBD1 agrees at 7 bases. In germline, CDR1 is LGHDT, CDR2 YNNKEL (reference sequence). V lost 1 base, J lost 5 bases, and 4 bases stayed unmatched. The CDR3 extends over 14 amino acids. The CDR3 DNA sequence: TGTGCCAGCAGCCAAGGACAGGGACGGGAGACCCAGTACTTC. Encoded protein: CASSQGQGRETQYF.